These 25 T cell receptor beta chains came from one sample sequenced in a study of shared clonotypes between healthy human individuals. Clones were read by immunoSEQ multiplex PCR, and TCRdb kept only the in-frame ones, dropping some. The sample contains 850,000 to 1,200,000 clones, roughly 80% of which appear only once. Specimen: memory CD4+ T cells sorted from blood. Subset defined: CD45RA-negative fraction. The receptors were gathered from a man younger than 30 in good health.

The chain joins TRBV2 to TRBJ2-7; D tentatively reads TRBD1 or TRBD2 (6 bases each). The germline gives CDR1 SNHLY, CDR2 FYNNEI. The CDR3 covers 11 residues. V was shortened by 6 bases and J by 6 bases, with 9 bases between the two germline ends. CDR3 residues: CASREGGEQYF. The CDR3, as DNA: TGTGCCAGCAGGGAGGGGGGCGAGCAGTACTTC.

The table lists this clone with a count of one. The same CDR3 can be traced to other DNA sequences in this sample. The chain recombines TRBV5-1 with TRBJ2-5; D not certain. Per germline, CDR1 SGHRS and CDR2 YFSETQ. There are 14 residues in the CDR3. Trimming left V 0 bases short and J 4 bases short, with 10 bases between. The CDR3: CASSLGGVGETQYF. DNA of the CDR3: TGCGCCAGCAGCTTGGGTGGGGTTGGAGAGACCCAGTACTTC.

The chain joins TRBV10-2 to TRBJ2-3; no clear D gene. The CDR3 is made up of 15 amino acids. V was trimmed by 7 bases and J by 3 bases, leaving 17 bases between them. Germline V gene sequence: CDR1 WSHSY, CDR2 SAAADI. CDR3 region: CASTVLGKGTDTQYF. The CDR3 DNA reads TGCGCCAGCACCGTCCTAGGGAAAGGTACAGATACGCAGTATTTT.

The chain joins TRBV14 to TRBJ2-2; the D is unclear. Germline V lookup: CDR1 SGHDN, CDR2 FVKESK. Trimming left V 4 bases short and J 2 bases short, with 8 bases between. CDR3 size: 14 residues. The CDR3 spells CASSPTINTGELFF. The CDR3 DNA reads TGTGCCAGCAGCCCGACCATTAACACCGGGGAGCTGTTTTTT.

Notes on this clone: Other DNA sequences in the same sample also yield this CDR3. This chain links TRBV7-9 with TRBJ1-2, with D perhaps TRBD1 (5 bases). Trimming removed 5 bases at V and 2 bases at J, with 15 bases between. The CDR3 extends over 15 amino acids. Per germline, CDR1 SEHNR and CDR2 FQNEAQ (reference sequence). The CDR3 DNA reads as TGTGCCAGCAGCCCCCCCGGGACTGGGAACTATGGCTACACCTTC. Residues: CASSPPGTGNYGYTF.

The chain carries TRBV6-1 and TRBJ1-5; the match to TRBD1 covers 7 bases. The junction had 5 bases not matched to a gene; V was cut back by 3 bases and J by 3 bases. Germline CDR1 and CDR2: MNHNS and SASEGT. This CDR3 has 15 amino acids. Written as DNA, the CDR3 is TGTGCCAGCAGTGATGCGGGACAGCTCAATCAGCCCCAGCATTTT. Translated, it gives CASSDAGQLNQPQHF.

This chain links TRBV19 with TRBJ1-1; 10 bases line up with TRBD1. The germline V gene has CDR1 LNHDA and CDR2 SQIVND (reference sequence). Trimming cost V 8 bases and J 0 bases; bases outside gene matches: 6. The CDR3 extends over 15 amino acids. CDR3 in DNA: TGTGCCAGTCGGGACAGGGGATTCATGAACACTGAAGCTTTCTTT. As protein: CASRDRGFMNTEAFF.

Note on this clone: At one boundary the junction diverges from the germline segment, which might be a read error. V usage is TRBV7-7 and J usage is TRBJ2-5, with D hard to call. Looked up from germline, CDR1 is SSHAT and CDR2 is FNYEAQ (reference sequence). The CDR3 is 14 residues long. The CDR3: CASSPFPGPETQYF. The DNA of the CDR3 is TGTGCTAGCAGCCCTTTCCCGGGCCCAGAGACCCAGTACTTC.

The chain carries TRBV6-1 and TRBJ1-2; D possibly corresponds to TRBD1 (6 bases). V was clipped by 6 bases and J by 5 bases, with 13 bases between them. The CDR3 is made up of 13 amino acids. Germline V gene lookup returns CDR1 MNHNS and CDR2 SASEGT. DNA of the CDR3: TGTGCCAGCAGCCACCGGGACAATTATGGCTACACCTTC. Translating gives CASSHRDNYGYTF.

The table lists this clone with a few counts. V is TRBV19 and J is TRBJ2-1; 16 nucleotides align to TRBD2. CDR1 is LNHDA, CDR2 SQIVND, per germline (reference sequence). V lost 4 bases to trimming and J lost 5 bases; unmatched junction nucleotides: 8. This CDR3 has 18 amino acids. This CDR3 is CASSRGLAGGLAHNEQFF. Written as DNA, the CDR3 is TGTGCCAGTAGTAGGGGACTAGCGGGAGGGTTGGCCCACAATGAGCAGTTCTTC.

The V call is TRBV19, the J call TRBJ1-2; TRBD1 matches 7 bases. V lost 5 bases, J lost 7 bases, and 4 bases stayed unmatched. The CDR3 sequence is 12 residues long. Germline V gene sequence: CDR1 LNHDA, CDR2 SQIVND (reference sequence). The CDR3 DNA reads TGTGCCAGTAGTGCAGGGGGAGGTGGCTACACCTTC. Protein product: CASSAGGGGYTF.

The chain has TRBV18 and TRBJ2-5; 12 positions agree with TRBD2. Germline V lookup: CDR1 KGHSH, CDR2 LQKENI. This CDR3 region has 16 residues. Unmatched junction bases numbered 7, after V lost 7 bases and J lost 1 base. For the CDR3, the DNA is TGTGCCAGCTTTTGGACTAGCGGGGACCCCCAAGAGACCCAGTACTTC. Its translation: CASFWTSGDPQETQYF.

V usage is TRBV30 and J usage is TRBJ2-2; 12 bases align to TRBD2. The junction had 7 bases not matched to a gene; V was cut back by 0 bases and J by 5 bases. Germline V gene lookup returns CDR1 GTSNPN and CDR2 SVGIG (reference sequence). This CDR3 has 17 amino acids. The CDR3 protein is CAWSVTRTSGITGELFF. In DNA, the CDR3 is TGTGCCTGGAGTGTTACACGGACTAGCGGGATAACCGGGGAGCTGTTTTTT.

This chain connects TRBV14 to TRBJ2-2; no reliable D call. This CDR3 is built from 18 residues. Trimming stripped 4 bases from V and 2 bases from J, with 20 bases between. Germline CDR1 SGHDN, CDR2 FVKESK. CDR3 coding DNA: TGTGCCAGCAGCCGCCCGGGCCCAGGCCCCGTCAACACCGGGGAGCTGTTTTTT. Translating gives CASSRPGPGPVNTGELFF. The full variable domain, completed using reference TRBV14 and TRBJ2-2, is EAGVTQFPSHSVIEKGQTVTLRCDPISGHDNLYWYRRVMGKEIKFLLHFVKESKQDESGMPNNRFLAERTGGTYSTLKVQPAELEDSGVYFCASSRPGPGPVNTGELFFGEGSRLTVL.

This chain joins TRBV4-3 and TRBJ1-5; no firm D call. Trimming removed 1 base from V and 6 bases from J, with 10 bases in between. The CDR3 has 14 amino acids. The germline gives CDR1 LGHNA, CDR2 YSLEER. DNA for the CDR3: TGCGCCAGCAGCCAAGGATTGGGGATTCAGCCCCAGCATTTT. It codes for CASSQGLGIQPQHF.

The rearrangement joins TRBV29-1 to TRBJ2-1; D is unresolved. Germline-derived CDR1 and CDR2 are SQVTM and ANQGSEA. V shed 7 bases and J shed 1 base, with 14 bases lying between them. This CDR3 region has 14 residues. The CDR3 sequence is CSALSGPSYNEQFF. The CDR3 DNA sequence: TGCAGCGCCCTGTCGGGCCCGTCCTACAATGAGCAGTTCTTC.

The J gene is TRBJ1-1, the V gene TRBV6-1, with D possibly TRBD1 on 6 matching bases. Trimming took off 8 bases at V and 3 bases at J, with 13 bases between the two ends. Germline-derived CDR1 and CDR2 are MNHNS and SASEGT. This CDR3 region has 13 residues. The CDR3 DNA reads as TGTGCCAGCCAAGGGGGAAGGGACACTGAAGCTTTCTTT. Encoded protein: CASQGGRDTEAFF.

The chain carries TRBV15 and TRBJ2-7, with D possibly called TRBD1 or TRBD2 (5 bases each). Germline CDR1 LNHNV, CDR2 YYDKDF (reference sequence). Trimming cost V 0 bases and J 6 bases, with 18 bases left between them. The CDR3 is 16 amino acids. The CDR3 DNA is TGTGCCACCAGCAGAGATGAGGGGAGTGGAAGGCGCGAGCAGTACTTC. Its protein is CATSRDEGSGRREQYF.

The chain joins TRBV2 to TRBJ1-3; the D is unclear. Germline-derived CDR1 and CDR2 are SNHLY and FYNNEI. The CDR3 sequence is 12 residues long. Deletions cut 4 bases from V and 4 bases from J, with 5 bases between. Here the CDR3 DNA reads TGTGCCAGCAGTGGCACAGGAAACACCATATATTTT. It yields the protein CASSGTGNTIYF.

This clone was counted ten times or more. V gene TRBV10-3 combines with J gene TRBJ1-5; TRBD1 matches at 7 bases. The germline V gene has CDR1 ENHRY and CDR2 SYGVKD. There are 15 residues in the CDR3. The V gene end was trimmed by 6 bases and the J gene end by 5 bases; junction bases not matched to a gene: 10. The CDR3: CAIRATGVGHQPQHF. DNA of the CDR3: TGTGCCATCAGAGCCACAGGGGTTGGTCATCAGCCCCAGCATTTT.

V gene TRBV6-5 combines with J gene TRBJ1-1; D gene ambiguous. Looked up from germline, CDR1 is MNHEY and CDR2 is SVGAGI. The CDR3 sequence is 14 residues long. V was cut by 4 bases and J by 0 bases, with 9 bases left in between. In DNA form, the CDR3 reads TGTGCCAGCAGTTCGGGCAGCATGAACACTGAAGCTTTCTTT. Encoded protein: CASSSGSMNTEAFF.

In DNA, the CDR3 is TGTGCCAGCAGCCGAGACAGGGGGGGGACTGAAGCTTTCTTT. This translates into CASSRDRGGTEAFF. This chain joins TRBV6-5 and TRBJ1-1; 9 bases are shared with TRBD1. V gave up 6 bases and J gave up 5 bases; unmatched junction bases: 7. This CDR3 is built from 14 residues. Per the germline V gene, CDR1 is MNHEY and CDR2 is SVGAGI.

This clone was seen a handful of times. The chain is built from TRBV7-2 and TRBJ1-4; D call uncertain. This CDR3 has 14 amino acids. CDR1 and CDR2 from the germline V gene are SGHTA and FQGNSA. Trimming cost V 2 bases and J 5 bases, with 9 bases left between them. The CDR3 loop reads CASSLRGSNEKLFF. CDR3 in DNA: TGTGCCAGCAGCTTACGGGGTTCGAATGAAAAACTGTTTTTT.

V gene TRBV5-5 combines with J gene TRBJ1-4; 7 nucleotides align to TRBD1. Germline V gene data show CDR1 as SGHKS and CDR2 as YYEKEE (reference sequence). The trim removed 2 bases at V and 3 bases at J, leaving 4 bases unmatched. CDR3 length: 15 amino acids. This CDR3 reads CASSFLQGPNEKLFF. The CDR3 DNA follows: TGTGCCAGCAGCTTCCTACAGGGGCCTAATGAAAAACTGTTTTTT.

J is TRBJ1-2 and V is TRBV6-6, with D unclear. This CDR3 contains 12 residues. The germline CDR1 and CDR2 sequences are MNHNY and SVGAGI (reference sequence). V shed 0 bases and J shed 6 bases, with 5 bases lying between them. This chain's CDR3 is CASSYSSDGYTF. The CDR3 coding sequence is TGTGCCAGCAGTTACTCGTCCGATGGCTACACCTTC.